These T cell receptor beta chains were read from a single sample in a study of response to subunit inactivated influenza vaccine. TCRdb re-derived calls from the RT-PCR reads in MiXCR, one entry per CDR3 protein. The sample comprises 500,000 to 600,000 distinct CDR3 sequences, 6% to 9% of which are singletons, and roughly 13% rests with the top ten. The sequencing here drew on PBMCs from blood, taken less than 30 months after vaccination. These receptors were collected from a man in his fifties or sixties who received an inactivated influenza vaccine. Both conserved end residues are part of each CDR3. The order of the fields is clone size, J gene, V gene, D gene, CDR3 protein, CDR3 DNA. D genes are given only for firm matches. Only part of the rows carry a size: once, few, many, or a class if the clone is expanded.

>few|TRBJ1-5|TRBV5-1|-
CASSPVPDSNQPQHF
TGCGCCAGCAGCCCAGTCCCGGATAGCAATCAGCCCCAGCATTTT
>few|TRBJ1-1|TRBV19|TRBD1
CASSTLGTGEAFF
TGTGCCAGTAGTACGTTAGGGACAGGGGAAGCTTTCTTT
>-|TRBJ2-1|TRBV4-2|TRBD2
CASSQVGLAGGSSYNEQFF
TGTGCCAGCAGCCAGGTTGGGCTAGCGGGAGGGAGCTCCTACAATGAGCAGTTCTTC
>few|TRBJ1-2|TRBV2|TRBD1
CASQPRTGNIYGYTF
TGTGCCAGTCAACCCAGGACAGGGAACATCTATGGCTACACCTTC
>many|TRBJ2-1|TRBV5-1|-
CASSPVSGGLDEQFF
TGCGCCAGCTCCCCCGTAAGTGGGGGGCTGGATGAGCAGTTCTTC
>few|TRBJ1-2|TRBV4-3|TRBD1
CASSQETGNLYGYTF
TGCGCCAGCAGCCAGGAGACAGGGAACCTCTATGGCTACACCTTC
>many|TRBJ1-1|TRBV2|TRBD1
CASTGTGGTEAFF
TGTGCCAGCACCGGGACAGGGGGCACTGAAGCTTTCTTT
>many|TRBJ1-1|TRBV7-9|-
CASSFEGTEAFF
TGTGCCAGCAGCTTCGAGGGAACTGAAGCTTTCTTT
>few|TRBJ2-5|TRBV29-1|-
CSVALRQKETQYF
TGCAGCGTTGCCCTACGACAAAAGGAGACCCAGTACTTC
>many|TRBJ1-5|TRBV4-3|-
CASSQVGGQPQHF
TGCGCCAGCAGCCAGGTGGGGGGACAGCCCCAGCATTTT
>many|TRBJ1-1|TRBV5-1|-
CASSLVRGTEAFF
TGCGCCAGCAGCTTGGTGAGGGGCACTGAAGCTTTCTTT
>few|TRBJ1-5|TRBV5-1|-
CASSLAGMVNQPQHF
TGCGCCAGCAGCTTGGCCGGGATGGTCAATCAGCCCCAGCATTTT
>few|TRBJ1-1|TRBV25-1|-
CASSDGGRMNTEAFF
TGTGCCAGCAGTGATGGCGGCAGGATGAACACTGAAGCTTTCTTT
>-|TRBJ1-4|TRBV5-1|TRBD1
CASRYGTGTEKLFF
TGCGCCAGCAGATACGGGACAGGCACTGAAAAACTGTTTTTT
>-|TRBJ2-1|TRBV9|-
CASSLDIASSYNEQFF
TGTGCCAGCAGCTTGGACATAGCGAGCTCCTACAATGAGCAGTTCTTC
>many|TRBJ2-7|TRBV27|TRBD2
CASSLLAGVPEQYF
TGTGCCAGCAGTTTACTAGCGGGAGTACCTGAGCAGTACTTC
>-|TRBJ2-3|TRBV12-3/TRBV12-4|TRBD2
CASSSPSGAVTDTQYF
TGTGCCAGCAGTTCACCTAGCGGGGCGGTCACAGATACGCAGTATTTT
>few|TRBJ2-7|TRBV29-1|-
CSVTLGRPYEQYF
TGCAGCGTTACTTTGGGGAGACCCTACGAGCAGTACTTC
>many|TRBJ2-3|TRBV7-2|-
CASSTLGDNTDTQYF
TGTGCCAGCAGCACCTTAGGGGATAACACAGATACGCAGTATTTT
>-|TRBJ2-3|TRBV9|-
CASSVATRVGRSTDTQYF
TGTGCCAGCAGCGTAGCTACGAGGGTGGGACGGAGCACAGATACGCAGTATTTT
>-|TRBJ1-5|TRBV12-3/TRBV12-4|-
CASSPGPPHQPQHF
TGTGCCAGCAGTCCGGGACCCCCCCATCAGCCCCAGCATTTT
>many|TRBJ1-2|TRBV6-5|-
CASSYHGSNYGYTF
TGTGCCAGCAGTTATCACGGGTCTAACTATGGCTACACCTTC
>few|TRBJ1-2|TRBV5-6|TRBD1
CASSPWLQGDYGYTF
TGTGCCAGCAGCCCTTGGTTGCAGGGGGACTATGGCTACACCTTC
>-|TRBJ1-1|TRBV7-2|TRBD1
CASSTRTGSGAEAFF
TGTGCCAGCAGCACCCGGACAGGGAGCGGGGCTGAAGCTTTCTTT
>-|TRBJ2-7|TRBV27|TRBD2
CASTNSGSSHEQYF
TGTGCCAGCACCAATAGCGGGAGTAGCCACGAGCAGTACTTC
>few|TRBJ2-1|TRBV5-6|TRBD2
CASSLRASGGYNEQFF
TGTGCCAGCAGCTTGAGGGCTAGCGGGGGATACAATGAGCAGTTCTTC
>-|TRBJ1-2|TRBV5-1|-
CASSDDPHGYTF
TGCGCCAGCAGCGATGATCCTCACGGCTACACCTTC
>-|TRBJ2-5|TRBV12-3/TRBV12-4|-
CASSRQGGRETQYF
TGTGCCAGCAGCCGCCAGGGGGGCCGGGAGACCCAGTACTTC
>many|TRBJ2-3|TRBV5-6|TRBD2
CASSSISRLAPDTQYF
TGTGCCAGCAGCTCGATCTCTAGACTAGCCCCAGATACGCAGTATTTT
>many|TRBJ2-1|TRBV4-2|TRBD2
CASSHPLAVTLNEQFF
TGTGCCAGCAGCCACCCGCTAGCGGTTACCCTCAATGAGCAGTTCTTC
>few|TRBJ2-2|TRBV7-2|TRBD2
CASSLVAAGTTGELFF
TGTGCCAGCAGCTTAGTTGCAGCGGGAACCACCGGGGAGCTGTTTTTT
>-|TRBJ1-3|TRBV18|-
CASSPGRDSGNTIYF
TGTGCCAGCTCACCAGGCAGGGACTCTGGAAACACCATATATTTT